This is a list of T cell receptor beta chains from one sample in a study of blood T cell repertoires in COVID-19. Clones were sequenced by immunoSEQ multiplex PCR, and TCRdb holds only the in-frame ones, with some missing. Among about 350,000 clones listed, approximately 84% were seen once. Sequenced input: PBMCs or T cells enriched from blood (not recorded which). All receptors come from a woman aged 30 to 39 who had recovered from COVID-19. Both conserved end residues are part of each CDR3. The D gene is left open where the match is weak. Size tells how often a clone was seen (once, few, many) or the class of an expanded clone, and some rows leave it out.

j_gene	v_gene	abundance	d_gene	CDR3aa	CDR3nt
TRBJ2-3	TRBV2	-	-	CATPGEPSTDTQYF	TGTGCCACACCAGGCGAGCCGAGCACAGATACGCAGTATTTT
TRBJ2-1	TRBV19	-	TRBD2	CASSSSLAGGPYNEQFF	TGTGCCAGTAGTTCGTCGCTAGCGGGAGGACCCTACAATGAGCAGTTCTTC
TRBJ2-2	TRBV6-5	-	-	CASSPSRVTGELFF	TGTGCCAGCAGTCCAAGCAGGGTGACCGGGGAGCTGTTTTTT
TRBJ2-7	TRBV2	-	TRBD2	CATLSFSGDSYEQYF	TGTGCCACCCTGTCGTTTAGCGGGGACTCCTACGAGCAGTACTTC
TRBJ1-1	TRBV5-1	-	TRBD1	CASSSTLQGVNTEAFF	TGCGCCAGCAGCTCAACCCTACAGGGGGTGAACACTGAAGCTTTCTTT
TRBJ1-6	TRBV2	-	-	CASSEDRRYNSPLHF	TGTGCCAGCAGTGAAGACCGCAGGTATAATTCACCCCTCCACTTT
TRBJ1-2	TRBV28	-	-	CASSFSQGLGSYGYTF	TGTGCCAGCAGTTTTAGTCAGGGGCTGGGGTCCTATGGCTACACCTTC
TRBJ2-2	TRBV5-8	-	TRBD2	CASSFTGLAGGTGELFF	TGTGCCAGCAGCTTTACGGGACTAGCGGGGGGGACCGGGGAGCTGTTTTTT
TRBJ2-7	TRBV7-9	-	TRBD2	CASSFEREGHSEQYF	TGTGCCAGCAGCTTTGAGCGGGAGGGCCACAGCGAGCAGTACTTC
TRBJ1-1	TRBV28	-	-	CASSLGLSWTEAFF	TGTGCCAGCAGTCTGGGACTCTCCTGGACTGAAGCTTTCTTT
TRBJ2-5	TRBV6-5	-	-	CASSCGQETQYF	TGTGCCAGCAGTTGCGGGCAAGAGACCCAGTACTTC
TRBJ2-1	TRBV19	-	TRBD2	CASSSSSGNSYNEQFF	TGTGCCAGTAGTTCCTCTAGCGGGAACTCCTACAATGAGCAGTTCTTC
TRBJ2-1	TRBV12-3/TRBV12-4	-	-	CASRPSSGNEQFF	TGTGCCAGCAGACCAAGTTCGGGGAATGAGCAGTTCTTC
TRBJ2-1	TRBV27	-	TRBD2	CASSQTSGGAPEQFF	TGTGCCAGCAGTCAGACTAGCGGGGGGGCCCCTGAGCAGTTCTTC
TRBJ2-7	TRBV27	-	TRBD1	CASSSTGPSYEQYF	TGTGCCAGCAGTTCGACAGGGCCCTCCTACGAGCAGTACTTC
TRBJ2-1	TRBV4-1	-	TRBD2	CASSQSGSNYNEQFF	TGCGCCAGCAGCCAGAGCGGGAGTAATTACAATGAGCAGTTCTTC
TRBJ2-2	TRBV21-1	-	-	CASSLRDRGNTGELFF	TGTGCCAGCAGCCTCCGGGACAGGGGGAACACCGGGGAGCTGTTTTTT
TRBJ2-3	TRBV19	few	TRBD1	CASSPGQGSTDTQYF	TGTGCCAGTAGTCCGGGACAGGGGAGCACAGATACGCAGTATTTT
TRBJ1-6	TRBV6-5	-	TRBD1	CASSYSGQGVSPLHF	TGTGCCAGCAGTTACTCGGGACAGGGGGTTTCACCCCTCCACTTT
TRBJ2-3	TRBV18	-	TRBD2	CASSPTSGTDTQYF	TGTGCCAGCTCACCCACTAGCGGCACAGATACGCAGTATTTT
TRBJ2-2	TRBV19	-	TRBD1	CASTGQGAAGELFF	TGTGCCAGTACTGGGCAGGGGGCCGCCGGGGAGCTGTTTTTT
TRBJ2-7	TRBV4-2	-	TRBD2	CASSQEAGGSYEQYF	TGTGCCAGCAGCCAAGAGGCGGGAGGAAGTTACGAGCAGTACTTC
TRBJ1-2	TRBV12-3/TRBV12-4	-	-	CASSYRVRYGYTF	TGTGCCAGCAGTTACAGGGTTAGGTATGGCTACACCTTC
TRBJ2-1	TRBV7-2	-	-	CASSLGGGGSYNEQFF	TGTGCCAGCAGCTTAGGTGGTGGAGGCTCCTACAATGAGCAGTTCTTC
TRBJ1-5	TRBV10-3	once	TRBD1	CAISWDSSNQPQHF	TGTGCCATCAGTTGGGACAGTAGCAATCAGCCCCAGCATTTT
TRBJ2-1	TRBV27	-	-	CASSLGGGWFF	TGTGCCAGCAGTTTGGGGGGAGGATGGTTCTTC
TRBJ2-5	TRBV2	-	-	CATSRETQYF	TGTGCCACCTCACGGGAGACCCAGTACTTC
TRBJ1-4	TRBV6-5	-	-	CASSWGPGRGEKLFF	TGTGCCAGCAGTTGGGGACCGGGGAGGGGTGAAAAACTGTTTTTT
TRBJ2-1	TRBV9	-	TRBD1	CASSGRTGAVDEQFF	TGTGCCAGCAGCGGTCGGACAGGGGCAGTGGATGAGCAGTTCTTC
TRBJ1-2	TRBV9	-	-	CASSASGTNYGYTF	TGTGCCAGCAGCGCCTCCGGGACAAACTATGGCTACACCTTC
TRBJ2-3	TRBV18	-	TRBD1	CASSTGLPGTDTQYF	TGTGCCAGCTCGACAGGGCTCCCAGGGACAGATACGCAGTATTTT
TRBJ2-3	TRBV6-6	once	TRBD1	CASSYRTGGTDTQYF	TGTGCCAGCAGTTACCGGACAGGGGGCACAGATACGCAGTATTTT
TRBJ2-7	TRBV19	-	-	CASSKGGIDEQYF	TGTGCCAGTAGCAAAGGGGGTATCGACGAGCAGTACTTC
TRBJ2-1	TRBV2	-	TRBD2	CASRGLAGGRVEQFF	TGTGCCAGCAGGGGACTAGCGGGGGGGCGTGTCGAGCAGTTCTTC
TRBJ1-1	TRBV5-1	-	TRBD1	CASTWRGTGSPSTEAFF	TGCGCCAGCACCTGGAGGGGGACAGGGTCTCCCTCCACTGAAGCTTTCTTT
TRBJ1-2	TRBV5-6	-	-	CASSWGLRGDDYGYTF	TGTGCCAGCAGCTGGGGGCTCAGGGGAGATGACTATGGCTACACCTTC
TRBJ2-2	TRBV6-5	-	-	CASSRPRTGELFF	TGTGCCAGCAGCCGGCCCAGGACCGGGGAGCTGTTTTTT
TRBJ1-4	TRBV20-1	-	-	CSASIPPVNEKLFF	TGCAGTGCTAGTATACCGCCGGTAAATGAAAAACTGTTTTTT
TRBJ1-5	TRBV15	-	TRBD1	CATSRDRGNQPQHF	TGTGCCACCAGCAGGGACAGGGGCAATCAGCCCCAGCATTTT
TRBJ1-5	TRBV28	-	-	CASSPAREDNQPQHF	TGTGCCAGCAGTCCGGCGAGGGAAGACAATCAGCCCCAGCATTTT
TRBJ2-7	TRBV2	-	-	CASRGLGSYEQYF	TGTGCCAGCAGGGGACTGGGGTCCTACGAGCAGTACTTC
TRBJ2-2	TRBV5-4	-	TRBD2	CASSSLAGDNTGELFF	TGTGCCAGCAGCTCTCTAGCGGGAGACAACACCGGGGAGCTGTTTTTT
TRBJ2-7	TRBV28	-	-	CASSFRGASEQYF	TGTGCCAGCAGTTTTCGGGGGGCGTCTGAGCAGTACTTC
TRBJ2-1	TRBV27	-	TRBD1	CASSNGQGETWVEQFF	TGTGCCAGCAGTAACGGACAGGGGGAAACTTGGGTTGAGCAGTTCTTC